The clone carrying this T cell receptor (beta chain) was detected only a few times. Its antigen is unidentified. Ophthalmopathy cases scored 3 or more on the Clinical Activity Score and 4 or more on NOSPECS grade, with duration below 3 months. Diagnoses used clinical symptoms, serum thyroxine and TRAb, thyroid ultrasound and orbital computed tomography. This entry belongs to a study of T cells in Graves' hyperthyroidism and ophthalmopathy. Germline CDR1 LNHDA, CDR2 SQIVND (reference sequence). This CDR3 has 14 amino acids. Trimming left V 3 bases short and J 1 base short, with 6 bases between. The study, taken as a whole, reports: Ophthalmopathy was predicted by the model a median of roughly 6.7 months ahead of onset. A 13 V-J model separated ophthalmopathy from stable hyperthyroidism.

The TCR beta CDR3 regions underwent amplification using RNA transcripts as the source. The HTBI primer set served for first-round RT-PCR of the TCR CDR3. TCRdb reanalysed the multiplex PCR reads using MiXCR and keeps one entry per CDR3 protein. The sample gives fewer than 350,000 distinct CDR3 sequences, 15% to 20% of which show up once; about 16% is in the top ten. The chain has TRBV19 and TRBJ2-2; D is uncertain. The source material was blood. The receptor comes from a woman in her thirties or forties with Graves' ophthalmopathy. DNA for the CDR3: TGTGCCAGTAGTATTCTACAGAACACCGGGGAGCTGTTTTTT. Translation gives CASSILQNTGELFF.